These 6 T cell receptor beta chains share one sample of origin, sequenced in a study of tumor and adjacent non-tumor tissue in lung cancer. RNA was extracted from bulk tissue without any cell sorting. The normal lung tissue was taken more than 3 cm from the tumor edge. The library came from three nested PCR rounds adapted from ARM-PCR protocols. TCRdb reprocessed the multiplex PCR reads via MiXCR and lists one record per CDR3 protein. The data show around 80,000 distinct CDR3 sequences, 65% to 85% seen once. The material sequenced was distant non-tumor lung tissue. These receptors all come from a man in his 60s with non-small cell lung cancer.

A remark on this clonotype: Since a much larger clone is just one base distant, this may be a read error. Likely a read error: the CDR3 ends without its conserved phenylalanine or tryptophan. The chain couples TRBV11-2 to TRBJ2-7; the D is unclear. The germline V gene encodes CDR1 SGHAT and CDR2 FQNNGV. The length of the CDR3 is 13 residues. Trimming took off 0 bases at V and 6 bases at J, with 9 bases between the two ends. CDR3 loop: CASSLEANGEQYY. DNA of the CDR3: TGTGCCAGCAGCTTAGAGGCAAACGGCGAGCAGTACTAC.

On this clonotype itself: Sequence at one end of the junction differs from germline and may be a read error. The chain carries TRBV11-2 and TRBJ1-2, with D tentatively TRBD1 (6 bases). CDR1 SGHAT and CDR2 FQNNGV come from the germline V gene. The CDR3 is 15 residues long. This CDR3 is CTSNLEGRGNYGYTF. In nucleotides, the CDR3 is TGTACCAGCAATCTCGAGGGCAGGGGTAACTATGGCTACACCTTC. Using reference TRBV11-2 and TRBJ1-2 for the parts outside the CDR3, the full variable domain is EAGVAQSPRYKIIEKRQSVAFWCNPISGHATLYWYQQILGQGPKLLIQFQNNGVVDDSQLPKDRFSAERLKGVDSTLKIQPAKLEDSAVYLCTSNLEGRGNYGYTFGSGTRLTVV.

There are a few counts of this clonotype. The rearrangement joins TRBV29-1 to TRBJ2-5; D is ambiguous. Germline V gives CDR1 SQVTM, CDR2 ANQGSEA. V was pared by 2 bases and J by 2 bases, with 12 bases between. This CDR3 has 14 residues. Here the CDR3 reads CSVETALRQETQYF. CDR3 nucleotides: TGCAGCGTTGAAACGGCCTTACGTCAAGAGACCCAGTACTTC. Together with reference TRBV29-1 and TRBJ2-5, the CDR3 gives the full variable domain: SAVISQKPSRDICQRGTSLTIQCQVDSQVTMMFWYRQQPGQSLTLIATANQGSEATYESGFVIDKFPISRPNLTFSTLTVSNMSPEDSSIYLCSVETALRQETQYFGPGTRLLVL.

Concerning this clonotype: A much larger clone is a single base away; this may be a read error. The chain links TRBV30 to TRBJ2-3; D is unresolved. The CDR3 runs to 15 residues. Germline V gene sequence: CDR1 GTSNPN, CDR2 SVGIG (reference sequence). DNA of the CDR3: TGTGCCTGGACGGGCCTGGCGTCGGAAACAGATAAGCAGTATTTT. Protein product: CAWTGLASETDKQYF.

A note on this clonotype: Compared with germline, one end of the junction differs, possibly owing to a read error. The V call is TRBV7-9, the J call TRBJ2-7; no firm D call. CDR3 length equals 13 residues. CDR1 and CDR2 (germline): SEHNR, FQNEAQ (reference sequence). CDR3 loop: CSSNRPPSYEQYF. The CDR3 region has the DNA TGTTCCAGCAACCGCCCTCCGTCCTACGAGCAGTACTTC.

In its sample, this clonotype ranks as medium-sized. At one end, the junction sequence differs from germline, possibly due to a read error. V is TRBV11-3 and J is TRBJ2-6; D ambiguous. The CDR3 has 12 residues. Germline CDR1 and CDR2: SGHNT and YENEEA. The CDR3 loop is CAIGSGANVLTF. The CDR3 DNA reads as TGTGCCATTGGGTCTGGAGCCAACGTCCTGACTTTC.